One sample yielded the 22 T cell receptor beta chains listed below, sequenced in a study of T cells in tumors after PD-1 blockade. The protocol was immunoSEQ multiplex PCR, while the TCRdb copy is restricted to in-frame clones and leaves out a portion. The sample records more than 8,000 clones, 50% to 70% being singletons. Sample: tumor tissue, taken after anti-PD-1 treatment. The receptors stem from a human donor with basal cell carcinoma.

This CDR3 reads CATKEGANEKLFF. The CDR3 region has the DNA TGTGCCACTAAGGAGGGGGCTAATGAAAAACTGTTTTTT. This sequence joins TRBV12-3 or TRBV12-4 and TRBJ1-4; maybe TRBD1 (6 bases). The CDR3 is made up of 13 amino acids. V shed 10 bases and J shed 3 bases, with 12 bases lying between them.

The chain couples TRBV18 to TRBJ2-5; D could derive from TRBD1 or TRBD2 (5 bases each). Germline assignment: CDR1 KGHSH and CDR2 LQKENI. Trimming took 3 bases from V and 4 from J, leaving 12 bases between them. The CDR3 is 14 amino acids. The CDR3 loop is CASSPEVGTETQYF. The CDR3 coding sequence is TGTGCCAGCTCACCGGAGGTGGGGACAGAGACCCAGTACTTC. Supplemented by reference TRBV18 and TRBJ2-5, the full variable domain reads NAGVMQNPRHLVRRRGQEARLRCSPMKGHSHVYWYRQLPEEGLKFMVYLQKENIIDESGMPKERFSAEFPKEGPSILRIQQVVRGDSAAYFCASSPEVGTETQYFGPGTRLLVL.

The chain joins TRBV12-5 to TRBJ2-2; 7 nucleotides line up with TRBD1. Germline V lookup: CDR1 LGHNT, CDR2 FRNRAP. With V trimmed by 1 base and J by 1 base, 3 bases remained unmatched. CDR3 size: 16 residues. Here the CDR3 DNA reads TGTGCTAGTGGTTTGGGTAGGACAGGGAACACCGGGGAGCTGTTTTTT. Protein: CASGLGRTGNTGELFF.

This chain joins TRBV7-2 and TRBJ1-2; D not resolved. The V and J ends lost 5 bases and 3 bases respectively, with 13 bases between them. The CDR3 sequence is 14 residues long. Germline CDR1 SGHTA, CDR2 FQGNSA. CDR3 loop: CASSIQVSDYGYTF. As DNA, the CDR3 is TGTGCCAGCAGCATCCAGGTTTCAGACTATGGCTACACCTTC. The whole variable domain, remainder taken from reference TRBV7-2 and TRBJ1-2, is GAGVSQSPSNKVTEKGKDVELRCDPISGHTALYWYRQSLGQGLEFLIYFQGNSAPDKSGLPSDRFSAERTGGSVSTLTIQRTQQEDSAVYLCASSIQVSDYGYTFGSGTRLTVV.

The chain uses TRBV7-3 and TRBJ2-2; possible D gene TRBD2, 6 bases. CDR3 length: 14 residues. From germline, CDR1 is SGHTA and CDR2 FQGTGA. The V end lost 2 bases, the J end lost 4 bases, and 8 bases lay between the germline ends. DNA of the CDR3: TGTGCCAGCAGCTTACTAGCGACCACCGGGGAGCTGTTTTTT. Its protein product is CASSLLATTGELFF.

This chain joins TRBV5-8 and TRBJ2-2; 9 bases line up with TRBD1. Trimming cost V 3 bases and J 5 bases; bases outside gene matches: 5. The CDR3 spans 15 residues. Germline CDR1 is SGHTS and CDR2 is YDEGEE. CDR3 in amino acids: CASSSGQGKTGELFF. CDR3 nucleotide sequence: TGTGCCAGCAGCTCTGGACAGGGGAAGACCGGGGAGCTGTTTTTT.

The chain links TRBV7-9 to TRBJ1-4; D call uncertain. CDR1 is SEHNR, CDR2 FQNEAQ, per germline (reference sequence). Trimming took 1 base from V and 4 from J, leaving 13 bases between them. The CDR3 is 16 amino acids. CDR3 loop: CASSLGGNRDNEKLFF. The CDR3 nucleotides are TGTGCCAGCAGCTTAGGAGGGAACAGAGATAATGAAAAACTGTTTTTT.

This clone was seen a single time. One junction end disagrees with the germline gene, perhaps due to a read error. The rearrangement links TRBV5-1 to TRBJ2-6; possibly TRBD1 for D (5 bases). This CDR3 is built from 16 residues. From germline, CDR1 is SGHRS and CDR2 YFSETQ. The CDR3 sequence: CAGSLGQSSGANVLTF. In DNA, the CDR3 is TGCGCCGGCAGCTTGGGGCAGAGCTCTGGGGCCAACGTCCTGACTTTC.

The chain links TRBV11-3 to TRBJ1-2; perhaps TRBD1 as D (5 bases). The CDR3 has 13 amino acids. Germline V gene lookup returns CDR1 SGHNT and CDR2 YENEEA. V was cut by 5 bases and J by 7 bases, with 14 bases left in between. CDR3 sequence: CASSLGPRVGYTF. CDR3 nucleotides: TGTGCCAGCAGCCTGGGGCCAAGGGTTGGCTACACCTTC.

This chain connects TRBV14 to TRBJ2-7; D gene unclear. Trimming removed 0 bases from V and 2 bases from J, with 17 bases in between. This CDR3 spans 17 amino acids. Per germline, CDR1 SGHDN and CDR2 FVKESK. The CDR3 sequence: CASSQDLHSSITYEQYF. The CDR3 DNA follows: TGTGCCAGCAGCCAAGATCTGCACAGCTCCATTACCTACGAGCAGTACTTC.

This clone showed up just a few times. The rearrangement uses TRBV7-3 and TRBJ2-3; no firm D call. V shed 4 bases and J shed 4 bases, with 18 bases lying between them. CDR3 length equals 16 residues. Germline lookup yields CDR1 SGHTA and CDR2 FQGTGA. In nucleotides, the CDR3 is TGTGCCAGCAGCTCAAACCCCGGTGTTGGCGCAGATACGCAGTATTTT. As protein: CASSSNPGVGADTQYF.

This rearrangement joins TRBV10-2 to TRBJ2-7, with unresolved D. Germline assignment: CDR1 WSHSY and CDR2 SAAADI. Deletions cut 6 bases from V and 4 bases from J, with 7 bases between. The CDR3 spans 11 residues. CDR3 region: CASSRRYEQYF. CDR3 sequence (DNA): TGCGCCAGCAGCAGACGTTACGAGCAGTACTTC.

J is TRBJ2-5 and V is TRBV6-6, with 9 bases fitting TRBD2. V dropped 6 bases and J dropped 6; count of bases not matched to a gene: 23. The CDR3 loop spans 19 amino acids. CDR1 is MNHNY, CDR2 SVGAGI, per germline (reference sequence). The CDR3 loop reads CASSSREAALGRGGQTQYF. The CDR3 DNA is TGTGCCAGCAGCTCCCGGGAAGCCGCCCTCGGGCGGGGGGGCCAGACCCAGTACTTC.

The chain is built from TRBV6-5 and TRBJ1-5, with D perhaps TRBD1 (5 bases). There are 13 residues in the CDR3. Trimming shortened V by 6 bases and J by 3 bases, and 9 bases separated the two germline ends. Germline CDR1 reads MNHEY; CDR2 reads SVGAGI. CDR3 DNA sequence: TGTGCCAGCAGAGACAGATTCAATCAGCCCCAGCATTTT. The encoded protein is CASRDRFNQPQHF.

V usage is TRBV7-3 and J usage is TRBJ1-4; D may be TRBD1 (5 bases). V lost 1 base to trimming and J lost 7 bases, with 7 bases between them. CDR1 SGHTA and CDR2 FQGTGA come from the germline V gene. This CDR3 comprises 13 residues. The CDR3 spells CASSLRQGEKLFF. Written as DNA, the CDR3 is TGTGCCAGCAGCTTAAGGCAGGGTGAAAAACTGTTTTTT.

CDR3 nucleotide sequence: TGTGCCAGTAGTTCTGTGGGAACGGCCAAAAACATTCAGTACTTC. Translating gives CASSSVGTAKNIQYF. V usage is TRBV19 and J usage is TRBJ2-4; D gene ambiguous. Trimming pared 5 bases from V and 1 base from J, leaving 12 bases between. CDR1 LNHDA and CDR2 SQIVND come from the germline V gene (reference sequence). This CDR3 comprises 15 residues. The whole variable domain, remainder taken from reference TRBV19 and TRBJ2-4, is DGGITQSPKYLFRKEGQNVTLSCEQNLNHDAMYWYRQDPGQGLRLIYYSQIVNDFQKGDIAEGYSVSREKKESFPLTVTSAQKNPTAFYLCASSSVGTAKNIQYFGAGTRLSVL.

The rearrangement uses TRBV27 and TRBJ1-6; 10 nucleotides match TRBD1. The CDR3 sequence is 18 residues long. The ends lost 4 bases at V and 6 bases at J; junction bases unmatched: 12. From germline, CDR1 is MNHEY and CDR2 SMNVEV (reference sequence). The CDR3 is CASSSRTGGTSSNSPLHF. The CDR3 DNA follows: TGTGCCAGCAGTTCACGGACAGGGGGGACCTCTTCTAATTCACCCCTCCACTTT.

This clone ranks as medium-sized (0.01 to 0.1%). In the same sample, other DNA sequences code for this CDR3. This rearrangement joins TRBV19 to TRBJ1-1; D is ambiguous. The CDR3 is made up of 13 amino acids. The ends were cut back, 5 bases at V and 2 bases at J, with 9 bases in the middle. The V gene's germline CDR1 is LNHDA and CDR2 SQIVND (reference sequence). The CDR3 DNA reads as TGTGCCAGTAGTTGGACTAGAAACACTGAAGCTTTCTTT. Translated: CASSWTRNTEAFF.

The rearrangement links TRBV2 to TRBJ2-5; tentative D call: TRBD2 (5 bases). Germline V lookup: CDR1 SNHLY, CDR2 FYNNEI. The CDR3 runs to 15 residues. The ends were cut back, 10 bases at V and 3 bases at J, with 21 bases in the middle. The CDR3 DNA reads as TGTGCCATCCTAGGAGAGTGGGGAGAGGAAGAGACCCAGTACTTC. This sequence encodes CAILGEWGEEETQYF. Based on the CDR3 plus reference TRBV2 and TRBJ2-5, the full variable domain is EPEVTQTPSHQVTQMGQEVILRCVPISNHLYFYWYRQILGQKVEFLVSFYNNEISEKSEIFDDQFSVERPDGSNFTLKIRSTKLEDSAMYFCAILGEWGEEETQYFGPGTRLLVL.

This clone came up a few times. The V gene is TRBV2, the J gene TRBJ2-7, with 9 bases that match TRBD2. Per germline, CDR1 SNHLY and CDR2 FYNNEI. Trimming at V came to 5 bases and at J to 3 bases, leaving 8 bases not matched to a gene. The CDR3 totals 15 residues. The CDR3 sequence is CASSSQGLAHYEQYF. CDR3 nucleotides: TGTGCCAGCAGTAGTCAGGGACTAGCCCACTACGAGCAGTACTTC.

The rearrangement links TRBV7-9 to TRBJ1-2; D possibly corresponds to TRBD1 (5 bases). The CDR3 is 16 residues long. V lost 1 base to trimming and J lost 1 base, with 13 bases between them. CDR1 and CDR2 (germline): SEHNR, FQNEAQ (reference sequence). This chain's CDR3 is CASSLEGQPINYGYTF. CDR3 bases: TGTGCCAGCAGCTTAGAGGGGCAGCCTATTAACTATGGCTACACCTTC.

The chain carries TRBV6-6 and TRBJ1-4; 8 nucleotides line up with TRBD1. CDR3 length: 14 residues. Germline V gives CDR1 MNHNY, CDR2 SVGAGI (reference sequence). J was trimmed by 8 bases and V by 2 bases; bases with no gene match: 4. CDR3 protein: CASSYGQGGEKLFF. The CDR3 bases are TGTGCCAGCAGTTACGGACAGGGAGGCGAAAAACTGTTTTTT.